This T cell receptor beta chain was identified in a study of T cells in Graves' hyperthyroidism and ophthalmopathy. The V and J ends lost 0 bases and 1 base, in that order; junction bases with no gene match: 9. The CDR3 loop spans 17 amino acids. CDR1 is DFQATT and CDR2 is SNEGSKA in the germline V gene (reference sequence). This clonotype has only a few counts. The antigen remains undetermined. Regarding the study as a whole: Clonotypes that were expanded in thyroid above 0.001 mostly appeared in blood too.

The investigators amplified TCR beta CDR3 regions from RNA transcripts. HTBI primers were used for first-round RT-PCR of the TCR CDR3. A single record per CDR3 protein comes from TCRdb applying MiXCR to the multiplex PCR reads. The sample lists 200,000 to 300,000 distinct CDR3 sequences, more than 20% occurring once. Specimen: blood. The receptor comes from a woman in her 40s with Graves' ophthalmopathy. The V gene is TRBV20-1, the J gene TRBJ2-7; 10 bases are shared with TRBD2. CDR3 bases: TGCAGTGCTAGAGATGGGGGGCCTAGCGGGGGATCCTACGAGCAGTACTTC. Residues: CSARDGGPSGGSYEQYF.